This note documents a single T cell receptor (beta chain) sequence. This entry is derived from a study of blood T cell repertoires in COVID-19. Original handling: Amplifying reference gene primers gave estimates of nucleated cell counts. Profiling relied on immunoSEQ multiplex PCR, and the TCRdb table lists in-frame clones only, not all of them. Clone size and V and J calls were adopted from that table, with D and trimming inferred from the DNA. The sample carries about 200,000 clones, around four fifths recorded once. Germline V gene sequence: CDR1 SGHTA, CDR2 FQGNSA. Trimming cost V 0 bases and J 4 bases, with 7 bases left between them. CDR3 size: 14 residues.

The chain is built from TRBV7-2 and TRBJ2-1; D possibly corresponds to TRBD2 (5 bases). The source material was peripheral blood. This clonotype originated in a woman aged 65 to 85 with COVID-19, enrolled during active disease. The chain's CDR3 is CASSLAGEYNEQFF. DNA of the CDR3: TGTGCCAGCAGCTTAGCGGGAGAGTACAATGAGCAGTTCTTC.